The T cell receptor (beta chain) under discussion was sequenced for a study of cytomegalovirus exposure and HLA in healthy donors. Looking at the study overall: Earlier results showed 90 million to 130 million unique TCR beta sequences derived from roughly 180 million T cells.

Germline CDR1 is MNHEY and CDR2 is SVGAGI. Trimming cost V 6 bases and J 8 bases, with 19 bases left between them. This CDR3 is built from 15 residues. The PCR contained 60 Vbeta and 13 Jbeta primers. The method was immunoSEQ multiplex PCR; TCRdb's version includes in-frame clones alone and lacks a portion of them. The sample lists around 150,000 clones; roughly 80% were seen once. The TCR was taken from a male donor in good health and CMV-seronegative. V gene TRBV6-5 combines with J gene TRBJ1-4; D possibly corresponds to TRBD1 (6 bases). The sequenced sample was PBMCs. CDR3 protein: CASRSLLGGAEKLFF. DNA of the CDR3: TGTGCCAGCAGGTCTCTTTTGGGGGGGGCAGAAAAACTGTTTTTT.